This T cell receptor (beta chain) came from a study of CD8 T cells in Susac syndrome (dated by TCRdb to the late 2010s). Background for the entire study: Repertoire sequencing was used to test whether CD8+ T cell activation and differentiation in Susac syndrome was antigen driven. The clonality of the CD8+ T cell repertoire was compared across approximately 11 healthy donors, some 14 Susac syndrome patients and around 16 multiple sclerosis patients. Study-level results and caveats: The number of individuals in the TCR sequencing and HLA analysis was recognized as being relatively small.

Peripheral blood CD8+ and CD4+ T cells from healthy donors, Susac syndrome patients and multiple sclerosis patients were profiled by high-throughput TCR beta sequencing. The healthy donors served as controls matched for age and sex. Bulk CD8+ and CD4+ T cells were purified magnetically by negative isolation, whereas CD8+ TEMRA cells were enriched by FACS. Blood was collected in EDTA tubes and processed within 24 hours, with PBMCs isolated through density gradient centrifugation. PBMCs intended for TCR sequencing were frozen in liquid nitrogen and were later thawed in a 37 degrees C water bath. Purity of sorted or isolated CD4+, CD8+ and CD8+ TEMRA cells was at least 90%. RNA was extracted using the RNeasy kit, and about 0.5 to 1 ug of the RNA was reverse transcribed with random hexamers. TCR beta CDR3 regions were amplified with the immunoSEQ multiplex PCR assay covering 54 Vbeta and 13 Jbeta segments. To correct PCR amplification bias, a synthetic template baseline was used for both primer optimization and computational correction. As for the authors' bioinformatics: Reads were annotated to V, D and J genes according to IMGT and were analyzed with immunoSEQ Analyzer, with only productive sequences retained. Clonality was calculated as one minus the Shannon entropy normalized by log2 of the number of productive unique sequences. For each patient and control, public and private clones were evaluated within the 100 most prevalent clones. A clone was defined as Susac-specific if it was absent from the healthy and MS cohorts, from 1052 published viral clones and from other ImmuneACCESS disease sequences. TCRdb trimmed public reads at Q25 via fastp, called clones via MiXCR and kept in-frame beta chains. CDR3 protein duplicates are merged, each entry listing the most common genes and DNA. TCRdb, not the original authors, processed these V and J calls. The sample table shows 120,000 to 150,000 distinct CDR3 sequences, and roughly 94% are seen once. The ten largest clones capture approximately 0.3% of the sample.

V and J are truncated by 6 bases and 0 bases respectively, leaving an intervening sequence of 26 bases. CDR3 length: 20 amino acids, cysteine to phenylalanine. Here the CDR3 DNA is all that survives: 60 bases in frame from base 1. The germline V gene (reference sequence) yields LGHDT for CDR1 and YNNKEL for CDR2. Points on this clonotype: No cognate antigen has been identified for it. There are no base qualities to consult, and no much larger clone falls within one base.

The sequence was collected from a human donor in good health. Sequenced input: CD8+ T cells from PBMCs. The chain is assembled from TRBV3-1 and TRBJ2-2, and possibly TRBD2, on 6 matching bases. The CDR3 protein: CASRQLIGTFEIANTGELFF. The bases are TGTGCCAGCAGACAACTTATCGGGACTTTTGAAATCGCGAACACCGGGGAGCTGTTTTTT.